This TCR beta chain derives from a study of T-cell memory formation after mild COVID-19. Regarding the study as a whole: The study found contracting CD4+ clones mainly in CM and EM and contracting CD8+ clones in EMRA. Balance between CD4 and CD8 was seen in clones contracting day 15 to 85, and a CD4+ lean was seen in later expanders.

Comment on this clonotype: Its antigen is unknown.

TCRdb ran MiXCR on the 5' RACE reads and lists one entry per CDR3 protein. The sample holds roughly 300,000 distinct CDR3 sequences; 15% to 20% are singletons and the top ten take roughly 25%. V gave up 4 bases and J gave up 9 bases, with 15 bases separating them. CDR3 length: 13 amino acids. The chain combines TRBV12-3 or TRBV12-4 with TRBJ2-5; D unresolved. The sequence was collected from a man aged 18 to 30 who had mild COVID-19 (a few samples of this study predate the infection). Cell type and time point are not known. Sequencing was done on a sample of PBMCs or a T cell subset sorted from them (not recorded which). The chain's CDR3 is CASSSKDFSAQYF. The CDR3 nucleotides are TGTGCCAGCAGTTCCAAAGATTTCTCGGCCCAGTACTTC.